The 21 T cell receptor beta chains presented below share a single source sample, sequenced in a study of tumor-infiltrating lymphocytes in primary liver carcinoma. The approximately 20-31 mg bulk tissue piece was not sorted before simultaneous RNA and DNA extraction. From approximately 0.5 ug of total RNA, TCR beta-specific cDNA was reverse-transcribed using a constant-region primer. Three nested multiplex PCR rounds of slightly modified ARM-PCR generated TCR beta libraries. TRBV1-TRBV30 forward and Cbeta reverse primers drove the first two roughly 10-cycle rounds. TCRdb itself ran the multiplex PCR reads through MiXCR, one entry per CDR3 protein. The top ten clones hold around 24% of a sample with 50,000 to 60,000 distinct CDR3 sequences, roughly 80% of them seen once. Source material: liver tumor tissue from sampling region 5. Subset described: tumor region T5, tumor centre. These receptors all stem from a man aged 35 to 55 with primary liver carcinoma and hepatitis B virus infection.

Comment on this clonotype: The junction departs from germline at one end; a sequencing error may be responsible. The V and J genes are TRBV11-1 and TRBJ2-4; weak D call: TRBD2 (6 bases). CDR3 length: 17 amino acids. Germline V gene lookup returns CDR1 SGHAT and CDR2 FQDESV (reference sequence). The CDR3 DNA is TGTGCCAGCAGCTTTCCCGGGGCTAGCGCGACCAAAAACATTCGGAACTTC. This encodes CASSFPGASATKNIRNF.

A word on this clonotype: Since the CDR3 does not end with the conserved phenylalanine or tryptophan, this likely comes from a read error. The chain employs TRBV5-4 and TRBJ2-3; 9 bases match TRBD1. The CDR3 has 15 amino acids. The J segment lost 0 bases and the V segment lost 4 bases, leaving 3 bases of the junction unmatched. Per the germline V gene, CDR1 is SGHNT and CDR2 is YYREEE (reference sequence). CDR3 loop: CASSATGGSTDTQYL. The CDR3 DNA reads TGTGCCAGCAGCGCGACAGGGGGTAGCACAGATACGCAGTATCTT.

The rearrangement joins TRBV12-3 or TRBV12-4 to TRBJ1-1; no firm D call. The CDR3 is 14 amino acids. Trimming stripped 9 bases from V and 3 bases from J, with 17 bases between. The CDR3: CARTVGYGDTEAFF. The CDR3, as DNA: TGTGCCAGAACCGTCGGTTACGGGGACACTGAAGCTTTCTTT.

In the case of this clonotype: A read error may account for a junction end that differs from germline. The chain links TRBV11-1 to TRBJ2-3; D possibly matches TRBD1 or TRBD2 (5 bases each). The CDR3 consists of 19 residues. The germline V gene has CDR1 SGHAT and CDR2 FQDESV (reference sequence). The CDR3 DNA is TGTTACAGCAGCTCTGGGGGAAGCTCTGTTGGAGCCCGCACAGATGCGCAGTATTTT. This codes for CYSSSGGSSVGARTDAQYF. Full variable domain (outside the CDR3, taken from reference TRBV11-1 and TRBJ2-3): EAEVAQSPRYKITEKSQAVAFWCDPISGHATLYWYRQILGQGPELLVQFQDESVVDDSQLPKDRFSAERLKGVDSTLKIQPAELGDSAMYLCYSSSGGSSVGARTDAQYFGPGTRLTVL.

The V gene is TRBV6-1, the J gene TRBJ2-1, with 7 bases identical to TRBD2. Trimming removed 11 bases from V and 16 bases from J; junction bases left unmatched: 20. The CDR3 spans 13 residues. Germline loops: CDR1 MNHNS, CDR2 SASEGT. This chain's CDR3 is CAGEEGLSNGQFF. The CDR3 nucleotides read TGTGCCGGCGAGGAGGGACTAAGCAATGGGCAATTCTTC.

Remarks on this clonotype: Relative to the germline gene, one junction end is altered; a read error may explain this. J is TRBJ2-1 and V is TRBV6-5; the D is unclear. The CDR3 runs to 13 residues. The germline CDR1 and CDR2 sequences are MNHEY and SVGAGI. The CDR3 loop reads CASSYAVLDEQFF. CDR3 DNA sequence: TGCGCCAGCAGTTATGCCGTATTAGATGAGCAGTTCTTC.

This clonotype was detected only a few times. A much larger clone is a single base away; this may be a read error. The genes are TRBV28 and TRBJ1-5, with D unclear. V lost 7 bases to trimming and J lost 7 bases, with 17 bases between them. The CDR3 runs 14 residues. Germline CDR1 reads MDHEN; CDR2 reads SYDVKM. CDR3 DNA sequence: TGTGCCAGCAAGATGGGGAAGGATCACCAGCCCCAGCATTTT. Translated: CASKMGKDHQPQHF.

The rearrangement uses TRBV12-3 or TRBV12-4 and TRBJ2-4, with 9 bases that match TRBD1. Trimming took 6 bases from V and 9 from J; bases not matched to a gene: 18. The CDR3 spans 17 residues. In DNA form, the CDR3 reads TGTGCCAGCAGCTTTTTTGGCCCGGGACAGGGCACAATCATTCAGTACTTC. Its translation: CASSFFGPGQGTIIQYF.

This clonotype was seen ten or more times. This sequence joins TRBV7-9 and TRBJ2-6, with D perhaps TRBD1 (6 bases). V was clipped by 0 bases and J by 2 bases, with 11 bases between them. CDR3 length: 17 amino acids. CDR1 and CDR2 (germline): SEHNR, FQNEAQ (reference sequence). This CDR3 reads CASSLAGRQAGANVLTF. The CDR3 DNA is TGTGCCAGCAGCTTAGCGGGGAGACAGGCTGGGGCCAACGTCCTGACTTTC. Looking up the rest from reference TRBV7-9 and TRBJ2-6 gives the full variable domain: DTGVSQNPRHKITKRGQNVTFRCDPISEHNRLYWYRQTLGQGPEFLTYFQNEAQLEKSRLLSDRFSAERPKGSFSTLEIQRTEQGDSAMYLCASSLAGRQAGANVLTFGAGSRLTVL.

For this clonotype: At one end the junction does not follow the germline gene, possibly because of a read error. This chain connects TRBV11-2 to TRBJ2-6; 10 nucleotides match TRBD1. CDR3 length: 21 residues. Per germline, CDR1 SGHAT and CDR2 FQNNGV. The CDR3 DNA follows: TGTACCAGCGGCATGGGGGGGGACAGGGGCATTTCCCTCTCTGGGGCCAACGTCCTGACTTTC. The encoded protein is CTSGMGGDRGISLSGANVLTF.

This clonotype was picked up a small number of times. V and J are TRBV7-9 and TRBJ2-5; D unclear. CDR1 is SEHNR and CDR2 is FQNEAQ in the germline V gene (reference sequence). The V and J ends lost 6 bases and 3 bases respectively, with 5 bases between them. This CDR3 is built from 11 residues. The CDR3 here is CASSQKETQYF. Here the CDR3 DNA reads TGTGCCAGCAGTCAGAAAGAGACCCAGTACTTC.

With regard to this clonotype: At one of its ends the junction is not consistent with the germline gene, which may arise from a read error. The chain uses TRBV25-1 and TRBJ2-7; weak D call: TRBD1 (6 bases). Germline V gives CDR1 MGHDK, CDR2 SYGVNS. The CDR3 runs 13 residues. The DNA of the CDR3 is TGTGCCAGCAGTGAAGGGGGCTCTTACGAGCATTACTTC. It is translated as CASSEGGSYEHYF.

Concerning this clonotype: At one boundary the junction diverges from the germline segment, which might be a read error. The chain uses TRBV11-2 and TRBJ2-6, with TRBD1 matching over 8 bases. Germline V gives CDR1 SGHAT, CDR2 FQNNGV. This CDR3 comprises 21 residues. CDR3 amino acids: CAGSVGGDRGVSLSGANVLTF. In DNA, the CDR3 is TGTGCCGGCAGCGTGGGGGGAGACAGGGGCGTTTCCCTCTCTGGGGCCAACGTCCTGACTTTC.

V is TRBV5-5 and J is TRBJ2-3; D is perhaps TRBD2 (5 bases). Germline V gene data show CDR1 as SGHKS and CDR2 as YYEKEE (reference sequence). Trimming left V 0 bases short and J 4 bases short, with 15 bases between. This CDR3 is 16 amino acids long. This chain's CDR3 is CASSLDGRRLADTQYF. In nucleotides, the CDR3 is TGTGCCAGCAGCTTGGACGGCAGGAGGTTGGCAGATACGCAGTATTTT.

The chain uses TRBV14 and TRBJ2-3, with 9 bases matching TRBD2. CDR3 size: 19 residues. Trimming at V came to 0 bases and at J to 0 bases, leaving 10 bases not matched to a gene. CDR1 and CDR2 from the germline V gene are SGHDN and FVKESK. The CDR3 loop is CASSQDRTSEAVSTDTQYF. CDR3 nucleotide sequence: TGTGCCAGCAGCCAAGACAGGACTAGCGAGGCTGTTAGCACAGATACGCAGTATTTT.

The chain recombines TRBV6-6 with TRBJ1-5; D is unresolved. Germline CDR1 reads MNHNY; CDR2 reads SVGAGI (reference sequence). The CDR3 has 13 amino acids. V dropped 8 bases and J dropped 16 bases, with 24 bases sitting between them. CDR3 in DNA: TGTGCCAGCTATGGTCCCCCAAGTCAGCTCCATCATTTT. It yields the protein CASYGPPSQLHHF.

Notes on this clonotype: One end of the junction varies from germline; a read error may be responsible. CDR3 protein: CCVYGTVGRWELFF. The CDR3 DNA is TGCTGCGTCTATGGGACAGTAGGTCGCTGGGAGCTGTTTTTT. The chain links TRBV29-1 to TRBJ2-2; 7 nucleotides align to TRBD1. Per germline, CDR1 SQVTM and CDR2 ANQGSEA. This CDR3 is 14 amino acids long.

This clonotype occurred many times. The rearrangement joins TRBV30 to TRBJ1-2; no clear D gene. The CDR3 length is 10 residues. CDR1 and CDR2 from the germline V gene are GTSNPN and SVGIG (reference sequence). The V and J ends lost 3 bases and 2 bases respectively, with 1 base between them. This CDR3 reads CAWRNYGYTF. CDR3 DNA sequence: TGTGCCTGGAGGAACTATGGCTACACCTTC.

Points on this clonotype: Because the CDR3 is missing its conserved closing phenylalanine or tryptophan, this is likely a read error. The J gene is TRBJ2-1, the V gene TRBV12-3 or TRBV12-4; 8 bases map to TRBD2. The CDR3 is made up of 19 amino acids. The CDR3 protein is CASSLEASGSLPSYNEQFL. CDR3 sequence (DNA): TGTGCCAGTAGTTTAGAAGCTAGCGGGTCGCTGCCCTCCTACAATGAGCAGTTCTTA.

As for this clonotype: A much more abundant neighbour one base away suggests this may be a read error. CDR3 loop: CASIEYSVRGYNEQFF. The DNA for the CDR3 is TGTGCCAGCATTGAATATAGTGTAAGAGGGTACAATGAGCAGTTCTTC. The chain has TRBV2 and TRBJ2-1; tentative D call: TRBD2 (5 bases). In germline, CDR1 is SNHLY, CDR2 FYNNEI. The CDR3 runs to 16 residues.

The chain joins TRBV5-4 to TRBJ2-7, with TRBD2 matching 10 bases. The V gene end was trimmed by 2 bases and the J gene end by 6 bases; junction bases not matched to a gene: 5. Germline CDR1 reads SGHNT; CDR2 reads YYREEE (reference sequence). The CDR3 sequence is 14 residues long. The CDR3 bases are TGTGCCAGCAGCTTACGATCTAGCGGGAGCGAGCAGTACTTC. As protein: CASSLRSSGSEQYF. The whole variable domain, remainder taken from reference TRBV5-4 and TRBJ2-7, is ETGVTQSPTHLIKTRGQQVTLRCSSQSGHNTVSWYQQALGQGPQFIFQYYREEENGRGNFPPRFSGLQFPNYSSELNVNALELDDSALYLCASSLRSSGSEQYFGPGTRLTVT.